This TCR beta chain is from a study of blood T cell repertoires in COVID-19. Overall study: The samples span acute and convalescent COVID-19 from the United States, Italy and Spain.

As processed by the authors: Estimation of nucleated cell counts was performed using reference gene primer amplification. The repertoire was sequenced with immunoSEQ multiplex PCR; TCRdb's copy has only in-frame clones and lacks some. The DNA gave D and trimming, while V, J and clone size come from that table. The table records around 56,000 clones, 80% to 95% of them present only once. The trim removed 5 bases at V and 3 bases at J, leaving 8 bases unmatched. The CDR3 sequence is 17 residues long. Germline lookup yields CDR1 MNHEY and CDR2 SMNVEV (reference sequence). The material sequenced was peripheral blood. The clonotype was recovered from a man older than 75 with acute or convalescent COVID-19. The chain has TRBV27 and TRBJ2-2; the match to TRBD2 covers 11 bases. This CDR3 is CASSRPSGGPYTGELFF. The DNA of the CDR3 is TGTGCCAGCAGTCGTCCTAGCGGGGGGCCCTACACCGGGGAGCTGTTTTTT.